Reported below is one TCR beta chain. These data belong to a study of T cell responses to AZD1222 COVID-19 vaccine. Here immunoSEQ multiplex PCR was the method, and the copy in TCRdb shows in-frame clones only, minus some. The table lists 90,000 to 120,000 clones, 85% to 90% of them singletons, with 16% in the top ten. The ends lost 7 bases at V and 4 bases at J; junction bases unmatched: 9. This CDR3 is 15 amino acids long. Germline CDR1 reads LNHDA; CDR2 reads SQIVND (reference sequence). Here the sequenced sample was peripheral blood, taken on day 0 of AZD1222 vaccination. The clonotype was recovered from an adult in good health. The V and J genes are TRBV19 and TRBJ2-2; 7 nucleotides align to TRBD2. The chain's CDR3 is CASIWSGAATGELFF. In DNA, the CDR3 is TGTGCCAGTATATGGAGCGGGGCCGCCACCGGGGAGCTGTTTTTT.